Presented here are 17 T cell receptor beta chains from one specimen sequenced in a study of T cells in Graves' hyperthyroidism and ophthalmopathy. Authors of the study amplified TCR beta CDR3 regions from RNA transcripts. In the first-round RT-PCR of the TCR CDR3, the HTBI primer set was used. TCRdb independently ran MiXCR on the multiplex PCR reads; one entry per CDR3 protein. The profile shows roughly 500,000 distinct CDR3 sequences, around 22% of them singletons. The sequencing sample was made of blood. The source is a woman aged 25 to 39 with Graves' ophthalmopathy.

This clonotype was picked up many times. One end of the junction varies from germline; a read error may be responsible. J is TRBJ2-7 and V is TRBV28; the D is unclear. The germline CDR1 and CDR2 sequences are MDHEN and SYDVKM. The CDR3 totals 13 residues. The CDR3 region is CASSPTERYDQYF. CDR3 nucleotide sequence: TGTGCCAGCAGTCCAACCGAAAGATACGATCAGTACTTC. Variable domain in full (rest from reference TRBV28 and TRBJ2-7): DVKVTQSSRYLVKRTGEKVFLECVQDMDHENMFWYRQDPGLGLRLIYFSYDVKMKEKGDIPEGYSVSREKKERFSLILESASTNQTSMYLCASSPTERYDQYFGPGTRLTVT.

V usage is TRBV28 and J usage is TRBJ2-7; 7 bases map to TRBD1. J gave up 0 bases and V 0 bases, and 17 bases lay outside the gene matches. The CDR3 has 20 amino acids. The germline V gene has CDR1 MDHEN and CDR2 SYDVKM. This CDR3 is CASSLWSRAGGSSLSYEQYF. The DNA for the CDR3 is TGTGCCAGCAGTTTATGGTCACGGGCAGGGGGATCCTCACTCTCCTACGAGCAGTACTTC.

This clonotype was seen at least ten times. The chain links TRBV2 to TRBJ2-5; D possibly corresponds to TRBD2 (6 bases). This CDR3 region has 12 residues. Germline CDR1 reads SNHLY; CDR2 reads FYNNEI. V was clipped by 9 bases and J by 0 bases, with 8 bases between them. CDR3 region: CARRDDQETQYF. The CDR3 DNA reads as TGTGCCAGGCGGGACGACCAAGAGACCCAGTACTTC.

This clonotype was counted ten times or more. V and J are TRBV6-2 or TRBV6-3 and TRBJ1-5; TRBD1 matches 9 bases. This CDR3 has 15 residues. Germline lookup yields CDR1 MNHEY and CDR2 SVGEGT. Germline trimming cut 4 bases from V and 4 bases from J; bases unmatched to any gene: 5. CDR3 coding DNA: TGTGCCAGCAGTTGGGGACAGGGTGGAAATCAGCCCCAGCATTTT. Translation gives CASSWGQGGNQPQHF.

This clonotype was seen a handful of times. The V gene is TRBV20-1, the J gene TRBJ1-2; TRBD1 matches at 9 bases. V shed 3 bases, J shed 7 bases, and the junction held 9 bases outside the gene matches. This CDR3 comprises 14 residues. Per the germline V gene, CDR1 is DFQATT and CDR2 is SNEGSKA (reference sequence). CDR3 amino acids: CSASHTGQGSGYTF. The CDR3 region has the DNA TGCAGTGCTAGTCATACTGGACAGGGGTCTGGCTACACCTTC.

The V gene is TRBV6-1, the J gene TRBJ2-7, with 14 positions matching TRBD2. The CDR3 sequence is 14 residues long. Trimming took 4 bases from V and 12 from J; bases not matched to a gene: 8. Per germline, CDR1 MNHNS and CDR2 SASEGT. The CDR3, as DNA: TGTGCCAGCAGTGGATTGGGACTAGCGGGGGTCAGGTACTTC. Protein sequence: CASSGLGLAGVRYF.

This clonotype was observed at least ten times. The chain couples TRBV24-1 to TRBJ2-2; D unresolved. V dropped 5 bases and J dropped 0 bases, with 6 bases sitting between them. This CDR3 contains 14 residues. In germline, CDR1 is KGHDR, CDR2 SFDVKD. CDR3 nucleotide sequence: TGTGCCACCAGTGCCACAACGAACACCGGGGAGCTGTTTTTT. Its translation is CATSATTNTGELFF.

This clonotype was counted between two and nine times. Since a much larger clone is just one base distant, this may be a read error. V and J are TRBV15 and TRBJ1-1, with TRBD1 as a possible D gene (5 bases). The CDR3 loop spans 12 amino acids. The germline V gene encodes CDR1 LNHNV and CDR2 YYDKDF (reference sequence). The CDR3 loop reads CATSQSGTEACF. The CDR3 DNA reads as TGTGCCACCAGCCAAAGTGGGACTGAAGCTTGCTTT. The whole variable domain, filled in from reference TRBV15 and TRBJ1-1, reads DAMVIQNPRYQVTQFGKPVTLSCSQTLNHNVMYWYQQKSSQAPKLLFHYYDKDFNNEADTPDNFQSRRPNTSFCFLDIRSPGLGDTAMYLCATSQSGTEACFGQGTRLTVV.

As concerns this clonotype: The germline gene is not matched at one end of the junction; a read error may be the cause. The chain couples TRBV20-1 to TRBJ1-1, with D uncertain. This CDR3 has 11 amino acids. The V gene's germline CDR1 is DFQATT and CDR2 SNEGSKA (reference sequence). The CDR3 sequence: CSANRATEAFF. The DNA of the CDR3 is TGCAGTGCAAACCGGGCCACTGAAGCCTTCTTT.

This clonotype was recorded at least ten times. At one end the junction does not follow the germline gene, possibly because of a read error. The rearrangement uses TRBV6-1 and TRBJ1-5, with a weak D call TRBD1 (5 bases). The CDR3 contains 15 residues. CDR1 and CDR2 (germline): MNHNS, SASEGT. The DNA for the CDR3 is TGTGCCAGCAGGGAAGACAGTTTTAGCAATCAGCCCCAGCATTTT. It encodes CASREDSFSNQPQHF.

This clonotype was picked up a small number of times. This chain uses TRBV15 with TRBJ1-1, with a tentative D call TRBD1 (5 bases). V was shortened by 5 bases and J by 5 bases, with 15 bases between the two germline ends. This CDR3 has 14 amino acids. Germline lookup yields CDR1 LNHNV and CDR2 YYDKDF (reference sequence). CDR3 protein: CATSRGGRDTEAFF. The CDR3 DNA follows: TGTGCCACCAGCCGCGGTGGCAGGGATACTGAAGCTTTCTTT.

The count of this clonotype is one. V gene TRBV19 combines with J gene TRBJ2-7, with D tentatively TRBD2 (6 bases). CDR3 length: 14 residues. From germline, CDR1 is LNHDA and CDR2 SQIVND (reference sequence). The V gene lost 1 base and the J gene lost 3 bases, with 10 bases spanning the gap. The CDR3 DNA follows: TGTGCCAGTAGTATAGGGGTAGCGGACTACGAGCAGTACTTC. Translation gives CASSIGVADYEQYF.

As for this clonotype: This may arise from a read error, as a much more abundant clone is one base away. It is likely a read error, because the conserved phenylalanine at the end of the CDR3 is missing. J is TRBJ2-7 and V is TRBV20-1; D not resolved. The V end was cut by 6 bases, the J end by 2 bases, with 11 bases between. Looked up from germline, CDR1 is DFQATT and CDR2 is SNEGSKA (reference sequence). The CDR3 length is 12 residues. The CDR3 bases are TGCAGTGCCAGCCGAGAAACCTACGAGCAGTACTAC. Translation: CSASRETYEQYY.

This clonotype was counted many times. CDR3 sequence: CAISEQGYGYTF. DNA of the CDR3: TGTGCCATCAGTGAACAGGGCTATGGCTACACCTTC. The chain is built from TRBV10-3 and TRBJ1-2; D might be TRBD1 (6 bases). The length of the CDR3 is 12 residues. The V and J ends lost 3 bases and 4 bases respectively, with 6 bases between them. Germline loops: CDR1 ENHRY, CDR2 SYGVKD.

This clonotype was recorded many times. V gene TRBV20-1 combines with J gene TRBJ2-5; D remains ambiguous. The CDR3 runs to 10 residues. Germline assignment: CDR1 DFQATT and CDR2 SNEGSKA (reference sequence). V dropped 2 bases and J dropped 4 bases, with 2 bases sitting between them. CDR3 protein: CSARRETQYF. In DNA, the CDR3 is TGCAGTGCTAGACGAGAGACCCAGTACTTC.

The chain has TRBV6-1 and TRBJ1-1, with TRBD1 matching 8 bases. Germline V lookup: CDR1 MNHNS, CDR2 SASEGT. The CDR3 consists of 13 residues. The junction had 7 bases not matched to a gene; V was cut back by 3 bases and J by 10 bases. The CDR3 nucleotides read TGTGCCAGCAGTGACTGGACAGGGAGTCGAGCTTTCTTT. Translation: CASSDWTGSRAFF.

This clonotype showed up many times. V usage is TRBV29-1 and J usage is TRBJ1-1, with a tentative D call TRBD1 (5 bases). V was clipped by 6 bases and J by 1 base, with 9 bases between them. This CDR3 is 12 amino acids long. CDR1 SQVTM and CDR2 ANQGSEA come from the germline V gene. This CDR3 is CSVGGGNTEAFF. CDR3 coding DNA: TGCAGCGTGGGCGGGGGGAACACTGAAGCTTTCTTT.